One sample yielded the 6 T cell receptor beta chains listed below, sequenced in a study of shared clonotypes between healthy human individuals. Sequenced by immunoSEQ multiplex PCR; TCRdb stores in-frame clones only, minus some. The sample lists roughly 86,000 clones, 60% to 70% seen once, with approximately 46% in the top ten. What was sequenced was memory CD8+ T cells sorted from blood. Specified subset: CD45RO+ cells pooled with CCR7-negative TemRA cells. Receptor source: a man aged 30 to 39 in good health.

The chain uses TRBV11-3 and TRBJ2-5, with D possibly called TRBD1 or TRBD2 (5 bases each). V lost 1 base and J 5 bases, leaving 17 bases between the germline ends. CDR3 length: 16 amino acids. In germline, CDR1 is SGHNT, CDR2 YENEEA. The CDR3 is CASSLGRGQGEETQYF. CDR3 coding DNA: TGTGCCAGCAGCTTAGGCCGGGGTCAGGGAGAGGAGACCCAGTACTTC.

This chain joins TRBV2 and TRBJ2-1; TRBD1 agrees at 7 bases. The CDR3 is 16 amino acids. The germline V gene has CDR1 SNHLY and CDR2 FYNNEI. V lost 10 bases and J lost 7; bases outside the gene matches: 19. The CDR3 region has the DNA TGTGCCATCCTGGAAAACGACAGGGAAGTGCGGAATGAGCAGTTCTTC. This sequence encodes CAILENDREVRNEQFF. The full variable domain, in which reference TRBV2 and TRBJ2-1 provide the parts outside the CDR3, is EPEVTQTPSHQVTQMGQEVILRCVPISNHLYFYWYRQILGQKVEFLVSFYNNEISEKSEIFDDQFSVERPDGSNFTLKIRSTKLEDSAMYFCAILENDREVRNEQFFGPGTRLTVL.

The CDR3 is CASSFDRGGYEQYF. CDR3 sequence (DNA): TGTGCCAGCAGCTTCGACAGGGGGGGTTACGAGCAGTACTTC. The rearrangement joins TRBV11-2 to TRBJ2-7; 9 bases match TRBD1. Trimming took 3 bases from V and 4 from J; bases not matched to a gene: 4. CDR1 and CDR2 from the germline V gene are SGHAT and FQNNGV. CDR3 length: 14 residues.

The V gene is TRBV27, the J gene TRBJ2-1; perhaps TRBD2 as D (6 bases). Germline values: CDR1 MNHEY, CDR2 SMNVEV (reference sequence). Trimming pared 4 bases from V and 6 bases from J, leaving 10 bases between. CDR3 size: 13 residues. As DNA, the CDR3 is TGTGCCAGCAGTTCCCTGGGGGGCAATGAGCAGTTCTTC. Translating it yields CASSSLGGNEQFF.

This sequence joins TRBV19 and TRBJ2-4; tentatively, D is TRBD1 (6 bases). CDR1 is LNHDA and CDR2 is SQIVND in the germline V gene (reference sequence). CDR3 size: 12 residues. The ends were cut back, 5 bases at V and 7 bases at J, with 9 bases in the middle. This CDR3 reads CASSADRNIQYF. The CDR3 nucleotides read TGTGCCAGTAGTGCCGACAGGAACATTCAGTACTTC.

This chain connects TRBV11-2 to TRBJ2-7; D is ambiguous. Trimming removed 8 bases from V and 0 bases from J, with 14 bases in between. CDR3 length: 14 amino acids. Germline V gene lookup returns CDR1 SGHAT and CDR2 FQNNGV. CDR3 in DNA: TGTGCCAGCCGCAAGATTCCAAACTCCTACGAGCAGTACTTC. It translates to CASRKIPNSYEQYF. Full variable domain (missing parts from reference TRBV11-2 and TRBJ2-7): EAGVAQSPRYKIIEKRQSVAFWCNPISGHATLYWYQQILGQGPKLLIQFQNNGVVDDSQLPKDRFSAERLKGVDSTLKIQPAKLEDSAVYLCASRKIPNSYEQYFGPGTRLTVT.